This T cell receptor (beta chain) was obtained from a study of blood T cell repertoires in COVID-19. The wider study: Samples taken during acute and convalescent COVID-19 were collected in the United States, Italy and Spain. T cells, B-cell-depleted T cells, or PBMCs provided the cDNA or gDNA that served as material.

The CDR3 totals 16 residues. Germline loops: CDR1 LNHDA, CDR2 SQIVND (reference sequence). V gave up 1 base and J gave up 5 bases; unmatched junction bases: 4. In the original processing: The assay estimated nucleated cells by amplifying reference gene primers. Some clones are missing from TCRdb's copy, which holds only in-frame ones; the method was immunoSEQ multiplex PCR. V, J and clone size derive from that table, while D and trimming were established from the DNA sequence. The table lists some 150,000 clones, approximately 86% of them singletons. The sequenced sample consisted of peripheral blood. The clonotype originates from an older woman with acute or convalescent COVID-19. The chain recombines TRBV19 with TRBJ2-1, with TRBD2 matching over 11 bases. DNA of the CDR3: TGTGCCAGTAGTATAGCCGGGACTAGCGGAAACAATGAGCAGTTCTTC. This sequence encodes CASSIAGTSGNNEQFF.